This T cell receptor (beta chain) appears in the sequencing data of a study of identical twins. Whole-study results and caveats: Models, which agreed with sharing between unrelated individuals, nonetheless underestimated the out-of-frame TCR alpha sharing seen in monozygotic twins. Alpha sequences out of frame and shared by twins had excess low generation probability.

Template switching added a universal primer site; cDNA carried unique molecular identifiers. TCRdb redid the calling of the 5' RACE reads with MiXCR, one entry per CDR3 protein. In the table there are some 900,000 distinct CDR3 sequences, over 9% of which are singletons. This clonotype was counted many times. Its antigen is currently unknown. V lost 8 bases to trimming and J lost 4 bases; unmatched junction nucleotides: 8. CDR1 DFQATT and CDR2 SNEGSKA come from the germline V gene (reference sequence). There are 13 residues in the CDR3. These data also featured in a second study, about yellow fever vaccine responses in identical twins. That work states: Twin vaccine T cell responses reportedly seemed partly convergent, partly personalized.

The chain joins TRBV20-1 to TRBJ1-1, with 9 bases matching TRBD1. Sequencing input: PBMCs. This receptor was identified in a woman aged 18-29 years in good health. The CDR3 reads CSLRTGDGTEAFF. CDR3 bases: TGCAGTCTCCGGACAGGGGACGGCACTGAAGCTTTCTTT.